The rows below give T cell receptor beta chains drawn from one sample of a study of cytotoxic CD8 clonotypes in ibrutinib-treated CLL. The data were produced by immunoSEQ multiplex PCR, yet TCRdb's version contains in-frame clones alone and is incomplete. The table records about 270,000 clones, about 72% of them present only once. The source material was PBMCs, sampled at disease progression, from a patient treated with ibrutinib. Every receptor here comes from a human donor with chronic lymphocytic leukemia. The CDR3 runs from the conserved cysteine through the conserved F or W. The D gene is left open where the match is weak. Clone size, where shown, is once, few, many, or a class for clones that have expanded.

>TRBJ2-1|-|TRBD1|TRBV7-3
TGTGCCAGCAGCTTATTGGGGGACAGCGGCATACAATGGGAGCAGTTCTTC
CASSLLGDSGIQWEQFF
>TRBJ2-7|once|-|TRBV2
TGTGCCAGCAGAGACGAGCCCTCCTACGAGCAGTACTTC
CASRDEPSYEQYF
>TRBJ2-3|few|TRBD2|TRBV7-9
TGTGCCAGCAGCTTAACTAGCGTAGATACGCAGTATTTT
CASSLTSVDTQYF
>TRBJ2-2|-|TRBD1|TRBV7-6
TGTGCCAGCAGCTCACCCGCCGGGACAGGGGCCCTCACCGGGGAGCTGTTTTTT
CASSSPAGTGALTGELFF
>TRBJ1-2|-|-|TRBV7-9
TGTGCCAGCAGCTCCATGGGTGCGGGGGCTAACTATGGCTACACCTTC
CASSSMGAGANYGYTF
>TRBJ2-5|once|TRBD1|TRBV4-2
TGTGCCAGCAGCCAAGCCGTCCTTCGCGGACAGGGGGAGACCCAGTACTTC
CASSQAVLRGQGETQYF
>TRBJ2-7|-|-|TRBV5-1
TGCGCCAGCAGCTTGGCACGGCCCGTCGAGCAGTACTTC
CASSLARPVEQYF
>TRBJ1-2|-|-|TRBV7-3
TGTGCCAGCAGCCCCTCCCCCGGGGGGGTGGGTATATATGGCTACACCTTC
CASSPSPGGVGIYGYTF
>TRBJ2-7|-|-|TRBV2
TGTGCCAGCAGGGGCCCCGCGGAGAGCTCCTACGAGCAGTACTTC
CASRGPAESSYEQYF
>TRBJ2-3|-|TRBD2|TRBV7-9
TGTGCCAGCAGGAGACTAGCGGGGGAAGATACGCAGTATTTT
CASRRLAGEDTQYF
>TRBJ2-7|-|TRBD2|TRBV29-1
TGCAGCGTTTCCCCGGGACTAGCGGGAGTTGGTACCTACGAGCAGTACTTC
CSVSPGLAGVGTYEQYF
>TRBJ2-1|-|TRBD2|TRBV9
TGTGCCCGCAGCCCGGGGGGGCGGGGGGCCTACAATGAGCAGTTCTTC
CARSPGGRGAYNEQFF
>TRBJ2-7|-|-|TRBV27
TGTGCCAGCAGTTTCGGTTCAGGTTGGGACGAGCAGTACTTC
CASSFGSGWDEQYF
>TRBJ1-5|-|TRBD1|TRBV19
TGTGCCAGTAGGAACAGGGGCATGAGTAGTCGGCCCCAGCATTTT
CASRNRGMSSRPQHF
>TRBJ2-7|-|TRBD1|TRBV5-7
TGTGCCAGCAGCTGGGGACAGGGCGCCTACGAGCAGTACTTC
CASSWGQGAYEQYF
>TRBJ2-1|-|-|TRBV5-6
TGTGCCAGCAGCTTGGGCGGGTCCGATGAGCAGTTCTTC
CASSLGGSDEQFF
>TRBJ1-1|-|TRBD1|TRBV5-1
TGCGCCAGCAGCAGGGACAGGGGGCGGAACACTGAAGCTTTCTTT
CASSRDRGRNTEAFF